The rows below give T cell receptor beta chains drawn from one sample of a study of siplizumab effects on memory and regulatory T cells. TCRdb's copy holds only in-frame clones and misses some; the assay was immunoSEQ multiplex PCR. The repertoire holds nearly 85,000 clones, with approximately 88% as singletons. The sample consisted of Tregs sorted from blood. The receptors derive from a human donor in good health. Each CDR3 is given with its conserved first and last residue. D genes are given only for firm matches. Clone size is given for some rows only: seen once, a few or many times, or a class if the clone is expanded.

d_call	clone_size	v_call	j_call	cdr3_nt	cdr3_aa
-	-	TRBV12-5	TRBJ2-2	TGTGCTAGTGGTTTACCCCCCGAGACTTTGGGGGCCGGGGAGCTGTTTTTT	CASGLPPETLGAGELFF
-	many	TRBV10-3	TRBJ1-2	TGTGCCATCAGTGAGCCTAAGGGTACAGGAGCTAACTATGGCTACACCTTC	CAISEPKGTGANYGYTF
-	-	TRBV28	TRBJ2-1	TGTGCCAGCAGTTTAGACACCCTAGGTGAGGGTGAGCAGTTCTTC	CASSLDTLGEGEQFF
-	-	TRBV7-9	TRBJ2-7	TGTGCCAGCAGCTTAGAAGGGGGTCGCGAGCAGTACTTC	CASSLEGGREQYF
-	once	TRBV6-1	TRBJ1-1	TGTGCCAGCAGCCCCATGGTGACAGGGAACACTGAAGCTTTCTTT	CASSPMVTGNTEAFF
TRBD1	-	TRBV28	TRBJ1-2	TGTGCCAGCAGTTCCGGGACAGGGCTTCATGGCTACACCTTC	CASSSGTGLHGYTF
-	-	TRBV7-9	TRBJ2-7	TGTGCCAGCAGCTTCGGGGTCTACGAGCAGTACTTC	CASSFGVYEQYF
TRBD1	once	TRBV7-9	TRBJ2-7	TGTGCCAGCAGCTTGGGGACAGGGGGAAGCTCCTACGAGCAGTACTTC	CASSLGTGGSSYEQYF
-	-	TRBV14	TRBJ1-2	TGTGCCAGCAGCCAATCACACGGGTCTGGCTACACCTTC	CASSQSHGSGYTF
-	-	TRBV29-1	TRBJ2-7	TGCAGCGTCTCCTCGACGGCCTCCTACGAGCAGTACTTC	CSVSSTASYEQYF
TRBD2	few	TRBV2	TRBJ2-5	TGTGCCAGCACCCCGGGACTAGCGTATCAAGAGACCCAGTACTTC	CASTPGLAYQETQYF
-	-	TRBV27	TRBJ2-4	TGTGCCAGCGGACGAGGGGGGCTAATCGAAAGCATTCAGTACTTC	CASGRGGLIESIQYF
TRBD2	-	TRBV14	TRBJ2-5	TGTGCCAGCAGCCCTCGGGGGGGCTCAGGAGAGACCCAGTACTTC	CASSPRGGSGETQYF
TRBD2	-	TRBV6-6	TRBJ2-5	TGTGCCAGCAGTTACGCGGGGGGACAAGAGACCCAGTACTTC	CASSYAGGQETQYF
TRBD1	-	TRBV28	TRBJ2-7	TGTGCCAGCAGTTTAATTAGCAGGGGGCAGGACGAGCAGTACTTC	CASSLISRGQDEQYF
TRBD1	-	TRBV2	TRBJ2-1	TGTGCCAGCAGTGTCCGACAGGGTTCTGTTACCAATGAGCAGTTCTTC	CASSVRQGSVTNEQFF
-	-	TRBV5-6	TRBJ1-1	TGTGCCAGCAGCTTGGGGAGGATCCTAGAAGCTTTCTTT	CASSLGRILEAFF
-	-	TRBV5-1	TRBJ2-4	TGCGCCAGCAGCTTGGGGACATCCCTAGCCAAAAACATTCAGTACTTC	CASSLGTSLAKNIQYF
-	-	TRBV5-4	TRBJ1-4	TGTGCCAGCAGCTTAATGATGGGGTCAGGGGCTAATGAAAAACTGTTTTTT	CASSLMMGSGANEKLFF
-	few	TRBV27	TRBJ1-6	TGTGCCAGCAGTTTACAGGGAGAGAGTTCACCCCTCCACTTT	CASSLQGESSPLHF
-	-	TRBV7-9	TRBJ2-7	TGTGCCAGCAGCTCCGGGACACTCTCCTACGAGCAGTACTTC	CASSSGTLSYEQYF
-	-	TRBV7-9	TRBJ2-3	TGTGCCACCAGGGTAGGTAGCGGCCCTACAGATACGCAGTATTTT	CATRVGSGPTDTQYF
TRBD1	-	TRBV5-1	TRBJ2-5	TGCGCCAGCAGCTTGGACAGGGGAGAAGAGACCCAGTACTTC	CASSLDRGEETQYF
-	-	TRBV6-5	TRBJ1-6	TGTGCCGCAGGTGGGCAGCTCAATTCACCCCTCCACTTT	CAAGGQLNSPLHF
-	-	TRBV6-5	TRBJ2-1	TGTGCCAGCAGCCCCCCCCGAGGGGTCGGTGAGCAGTTCTTC	CASSPPRGVGEQFF
TRBD2	-	TRBV5-1	TRBJ2-4	TGCGCCAGCAGGCCGGGACTAGGTGGCATTCAGTACTTC	CASRPGLGGIQYF
-	-	TRBV7-9	TRBJ1-1	TGTGCCAGCAGCCGTGACAGAGTGAACACTGAAGCTTTCTTT	CASSRDRVNTEAFF
-	-	TRBV5-6	TRBJ2-5	TGTGCCAGCAGGCTCCTGGTCGGAGAGACCCAGTACTTC	CASRLLVGETQYF
-	-	TRBV5-1	TRBJ1-2	TGCGCCAGCAGCTTGTTGGGGGAACTACGCCTCTATGGCTACACCTTC	CASSLLGELRLYGYTF
-	-	TRBV7-3	TRBJ2-1	TGTGCCAGCAGCGAAGCTAGTATTGGTGAGCAGTTCTTC	CASSEASIGEQFF
-	-	TRBV6-1	TRBJ1-2	TGTGCCAGCAGAGCCAGGGGTAACTATGGCTACACCTTC	CASRARGNYGYTF
-	-	TRBV9	TRBJ1-2	TGTGCCAGCAGCTCCTCCCTCGGGCCGCTCGATGGCTACACCTTC	CASSSSLGPLDGYTF
-	-	TRBV7-2	TRBJ2-1	TGTGCCAGCAGCTTAGGCTTCTATGAGCAGTTCTTC	CASSLGFYEQFF
-	-	TRBV27	TRBJ2-5	TGTGCCAGCAGTTTATCTGGGACACCCCAAGAGACCCAGTACTTC	CASSLSGTPQETQYF
-	-	TRBV12-5	TRBJ2-7	TGTGCTAGTGGTTTGGTACGTGCTGTTACGGGGACGGGCAGCCCTTCCTACGAGCAGTACTTC	CASGLVRAVTGTGSPSYEQYF
-	-	TRBV20-1	TRBJ1-2	TGCAGTGCGCAGGCGAATGGCTACACCTTC	CSAQANGYTF
TRBD2	-	TRBV7-2	TRBJ2-3	TGTGCCAGCAGCTCGTCCGGGACTAGCGGGGGGAAGGGAGATACGCAGTATTTT	CASSSSGTSGGKGDTQYF
-	once	TRBV19	TRBJ2-7	TGTGCCACCGGGGGCGGGGGAGATTTTTACGAGCAGTACTTC	CATGGGGDFYEQYF
-	-	TRBV4-1	TRBJ1-5	TGCGCCAGCAGCCAAGAGGGGTCAGGGTCTCAGCCCCAGCATTTT	CASSQEGSGSQPQHF
-	-	TRBV4-1	TRBJ1-4	TGCGCCAGCAGCCAAGTGGCACAGGGAAATGAAAAACTGTTTTTT	CASSQVAQGNEKLFF
-	-	TRBV6-5	TRBJ1-5	TGTGCCAGCAGTTACGGGAGCAATCAGCCCCAGCATTTT	CASSYGSNQPQHF
TRBD1	-	TRBV29-1	TRBJ1-1	TGCAGCGTAGGAGACAGGGCCGGATTACAAGCTTTCTTT	CSVGDRAGLQAFF
-	-	TRBV19	TRBJ2-4	TGTGCCAGTAGTATATCAAGGGGAGACATTCAGTACTTC	CASSISRGDIQYF
-	-	TRBV19	TRBJ2-3	TGTGCGGAGGAACCAGGAGGTAGATTATGCACAGATACGCAGTATTTT	CAEEPGGRLCTDTQYF
-	-	TRBV9	TRBJ1-1	TGTGCCAGCAGCGTGAGCGAGGGGTTTATGGCTGAAGCTTTCTTT	CASSVSEGFMAEAFF
TRBD1	few	TRBV25-1	TRBJ1-5	TGTGCCAGCAGTGGGACAGGAAATCAGCCCCAGCATTTT	CASSGTGNQPQHF
-	-	TRBV7-6	TRBJ2-3	TGTGCCAGCAGCTTAGCAGGGGCAGGGGTCACAGATACGCAGTATTTT	CASSLAGAGVTDTQYF
-	-	TRBV7-6	TRBJ2-7	TGTGCCAGCAGCTTAGGTCGGGGCCCCTACGAGCAGTACTTC	CASSLGRGPYEQYF
TRBD1	-	TRBV19	TRBJ1-5	TGTGCCAGTCGGATCGGGGACAGGGCACTCAATCAGCCCCAGCATTTT	CASRIGDRALNQPQHF
-	few	TRBV6-1	TRBJ1-2	TGTGCCAGCAGTGAACCCAAATTACAGGGAACCTATGGCTACACCTTC	CASSEPKLQGTYGYTF
TRBD1	-	TRBV28	TRBJ2-7	TGTGCCAGCCAAGGACAGGGGCCCTACGAGCAGTACTTC	CASQGQGPYEQYF